These 25 T cell receptor beta chains originate from one sample sequenced in a study of breast tumors, draining lymph nodes, adjacent tissues. TCRdb re-analysed the multiplex PCR reads in MiXCR, keeping a single row per CDR3 protein. Of under 30,000 distinct CDR3 sequences listed, around 23% are singletons. Sequences were obtained from breast tumor tissue. The receptors derive from a female donor with breast cancer. Some clones in this sample may be carry-over from other donors' samples.

Relative to its sample, this clonotype is medium-sized. The genes are TRBV6-6 and TRBJ1-4, with 7 bases matching TRBD1. The junction had 13 bases not matched to a gene; V was cut back by 5 bases and J by 7 bases. The CDR3 is 16 amino acids. Germline lookup yields CDR1 MNHNY and CDR2 SVGAGI (reference sequence). The CDR3 here is CASSATGTIWGEKLFF. CDR3 in DNA: TGTGCCAGCAGTGCGACAGGGACGATATGGGGTGAAAAACTGTTTTTT.

As regards this clonotype: This may stem from a read error, because a much larger clone lies one nucleotide away. V usage is TRBV7-3 and J usage is TRBJ2-2; tentatively, D is TRBD1 (6 bases). The CDR3 has 14 residues. Germline-derived CDR1 and CDR2 are SGHTA and FQGTGA. The CDR3 DNA reads TGTGCCAACAGCGCAACAGGGACAACCGGGGAGCTGTTTTTT. Translating it yields CANSATGTTGELFF.

This clonotype was recorded many times. A much larger clone lies one base from this, so it may be a read error. The chain uses TRBV28 and TRBJ1-2; D gene ambiguous. The CDR3 runs 11 residues. CDR1 is MDHEN, CDR2 SYDVKM, per germline. The V end was cut by 6 bases, the J end by 3 bases, with 5 bases between. The CDR3 DNA sequence: TGTGCCAGCAGAAGGGACTATGGCTACACCTTC. Translating gives CASRRDYGYTF.

The genes are TRBV19 and TRBJ1-1; unclear D gene. Germline CDR1 reads LNHDA; CDR2 reads SQIVND (reference sequence). V dropped 0 bases and J dropped 1 base, with 6 bases sitting between them. CDR3 length: 14 amino acids. CDR3 coding DNA: TGTGCCAGTAGTATAGATAGGTGGAACACTGAAGCTTTCTTT. It is translated as CASSIDRWNTEAFF. Using reference TRBV19 and TRBJ1-1 for the parts outside the CDR3, the full variable domain is DGGITQSPKYLFRKEGQNVTLSCEQNLNHDAMYWYRQDPGQGLRLIYYSQIVNDFQKGDIAEGYSVSREKKESFPLTVTSAQKNPTAFYLCASSIDRWNTEAFFGQGTRLTVV.

Many counts were recorded for this clonotype. This rearrangement joins TRBV29-1 to TRBJ2-2; D might be TRBD2 (6 bases). Germline V gene data show CDR1 as SQVTM and CDR2 as ANQGSEA. This CDR3 has 13 residues. Trimming cost V 3 bases and J 2 bases, with 7 bases left between them. CDR3 bases: TGCAGCGTTGAGGGGGGTAACACCGGGGAGCTGTTTTTT. This codes for CSVEGGNTGELFF.

Many counts were recorded for this clonotype. Relative to the germline gene, one junction end is altered; a read error may explain this. The gene calls are TRBV24-1 and TRBJ2-2; D not resolved. Germline V lookup: CDR1 KGHDR, CDR2 SFDVKD. The CDR3 sequence is 15 residues long. CDR3 sequence: CATNDLRVNTGELFF. The DNA for the CDR3 is TGTGCCACCAATGATTTACGAGTGAACACCGGGGAGCTGTTTTTT.

This clonotype was seen ten or more times. The chain carries TRBV3-1 and TRBJ1-5, with D unresolved. The CDR3 length is 15 residues. CDR1 LGHDT and CDR2 YNNKEL come from the germline V gene (reference sequence). Trimming removed 4 bases at V and 4 bases at J, with 14 bases between. The CDR3 DNA follows: TGTGCCAGCAGCCCTGTCCCCGGAGGGAATCAGCCCCAGCATTTT. Translation gives CASSPVPGGNQPQHF.

This clonotype appeared many times. This chain connects TRBV20-1 to TRBJ2-7; TRBD2 matches at 11 bases. CDR3 length equals 15 residues. Germline V gene lookup returns CDR1 DFQATT and CDR2 SNEGSKA (reference sequence). Unmatched junction bases numbered 10, after V lost 6 bases and J lost 3 bases. CDR3 DNA sequence: TGCAGTGCGGTGAAAGGACTAGCGGGTGACTACGAGCAGTACTTC. As protein: CSAVKGLAGDYEQYF.

This clonotype was seen repeatedly, ten times or more. This chain joins TRBV28 and TRBJ2-5; 7 bases align to TRBD2. Germline assignment: CDR1 MDHEN and CDR2 SYDVKM. There are 15 residues in the CDR3. The ends lost 1 base at V and 2 bases at J; junction bases unmatched: 4. DNA of the CDR3: TGTGCCAGCAGTTTATCGGCGGGAGTACAAGAGACCCAGTACTTC. It translates to CASSLSAGVQETQYF.

Judged by abundance, this clonotype is medium-sized. This chain uses TRBV6-1 with TRBJ2-3, with no clear D. V was shortened by 4 bases and J by 8 bases, with 10 bases between the two germline ends. This CDR3 contains 12 residues. The germline V gene has CDR1 MNHNS and CDR2 SASEGT. This CDR3 reads CASSVSLGTQYF. The DNA for the CDR3 is TGTGCCAGCAGTGTCTCGCTAGGTACGCAGTATTTT.

This clonotype was found many times. The chain combines TRBV20-1 with TRBJ2-1, with D maybe TRBD1 (6 bases). The CDR3 is 13 amino acids. V gave up 3 bases and J gave up 5 bases, with 11 bases separating them. Per the germline V gene, CDR1 is DFQATT and CDR2 is SNEGSKA (reference sequence). The CDR3 sequence: CSARTDSNNEQFF. CDR3 sequence (DNA): TGCAGTGCTAGGACGGACAGCAACAATGAGCAGTTCTTC.

In its sample, this clonotype was seen many times. One junction end does not reproduce the germline sequence, and a read error may be involved. This chain links TRBV3-1 with TRBJ1-2; TRBD1 aligns across 7 bases. Germline CDR1 is LGHDT and CDR2 is YNNKEL (reference sequence). The CDR3 contains 12 residues. CDR3 in DNA: TGTGCCAGCAGCCCCACGGACGGGGACAGATACTTC. This translates into CASSPTDGDRYF. The full variable domain, with the rest looked up from reference TRBV3-1 and TRBJ1-2, is DTAVSQTPKYLVTQMGNDKSIKCEQNLGHDTMYWYKQDSKKFLKIMFSYNNKELIINETVPNRFSPKSPDKAHLNLHINSLELGDSAVYFCASSPTDGDRYFGSGTRLTVV.

This clonotype was seen at least ten times. V and J are TRBV4-2 and TRBJ2-7; TRBD2 matches at 9 bases. V lost 1 base to trimming and J lost 0 bases; unmatched junction nucleotides: 1. Germline V CDR1 and CDR2: LGHNA, YNFKEQ. CDR3 length: 15 residues. The CDR3 bases are TGTGCCAGCAGCCAAGGACTAGCGGCCTCCTACGAGCAGTACTTC. This gives the protein CASSQGLAASYEQYF.

There are many counts of this clonotype. The chain links TRBV20-1 to TRBJ2-1; D remains unclear. CDR1 and CDR2 from the germline V gene are DFQATT and SNEGSKA (reference sequence). Trimming left V 0 bases short and J 1 base short, with 16 bases between. This CDR3 comprises 17 residues. CDR3 protein: CSARDPTLYMSYNEQFF. For the CDR3, the DNA is TGCAGTGCTAGAGATCCCACTTTATATATGTCCTACAATGAGCAGTTCTTC.

This clonotype was seen only once. V and J are TRBV28 and TRBJ1-1, with TRBD1 as a possible D gene (5 bases). CDR3 length: 15 amino acids. Trimming removed 5 bases from V and 12 bases from J, with 25 bases in between. Germline V gives CDR1 MDHEN, CDR2 SYDVKM. The CDR3 region is CASSEPSAGYYDPFF. The CDR3 nucleotides are TGTGCCAGCAGTGAGCCATCGGCAGGGTACTACGATCCTTTCTTT.

This clonotype was observed at least ten times. The chain combines TRBV28 with TRBJ2-3; TRBD1 aligns across 7 bases. Germline values: CDR1 MDHEN, CDR2 SYDVKM. The CDR3 loop spans 13 amino acids. CDR3 sequence (DNA): TGTGTCATAAACAGGGGTGGCACAGATACGCAGTATTTT. It encodes CVINRGGTDTQYF.

This clonotype has at least ten counts. This chain joins TRBV27 and TRBJ2-1, with a possible D match to TRBD1 (5 bases). The CDR3 is 16 amino acids. V lost 6 bases and J lost 0, with 15 bases in between. The germline V gene encodes CDR1 MNHEY and CDR2 SMNVEV (reference sequence). Here the CDR3 reads CASRKGPSFSYNEQFF. In nucleotides, the CDR3 is TGTGCCAGCAGAAAGGGGCCGAGTTTCTCCTACAATGAGCAGTTCTTC.

This clonotype was seen repeatedly, ten times or more. The chain links TRBV4-1 to TRBJ2-2; D not resolved. V gave up 2 bases and J gave up 2 bases, with 12 bases separating them. CDR1 is MGHRA, CDR2 YSYEKL, per germline. This CDR3 has 16 residues. This CDR3 is CASSQLANENTGELFF. The CDR3 coding sequence is TGCGCCAGCAGCCAACTGGCTAACGAAAACACCGGGGAGCTGTTTTTT.

This clonotype was picked up many times. This sequence joins TRBV3-1 and TRBJ1-2; D is uncertain. V lost 4 bases, J lost 6 bases, and 15 bases lay in between. The CDR3 spans 14 residues. Germline-derived CDR1 and CDR2 are LGHDT and YNNKEL (reference sequence). The CDR3 nucleotides are TGTGCCAGCAGCCGAGGAAGAAGTGAGCATGGCTACACCTTC. Amino acid sequence: CASSRGRSEHGYTF.

The chain couples TRBV24-1 to TRBJ2-7, with 8 bases identical to TRBD1. This CDR3 is built from 15 residues. J gave up 2 bases and V 4 bases, and 6 bases lay outside the gene matches. CDR1 and CDR2 (germline): KGHDR, SFDVKD. The CDR3 region is CATSDSGQGAYEQYF. CDR3 in DNA: TGTGCCACCAGTGACTCCGGACAGGGTGCCTACGAGCAGTACTTC.

In its sample, this clonotype was seen many times. This chain uses TRBV4-1 with TRBJ2-2, with D maybe TRBD1 (6 bases). V gave up 4 bases and J gave up 1 base, with 16 bases separating them. There are 17 residues in the CDR3. Germline values: CDR1 MGHRA, CDR2 YSYEKL. Written as DNA, the CDR3 is TGCGCCAGCAGCCCAGACACCGGGACATGGAACACCGGGGAGCTGTTTTTT. Its protein product is CASSPDTGTWNTGELFF.

This clonotype is termed medium-sized. An end of the junction differs from the germline gene, which may be a read error. The chain combines TRBV5-1 with TRBJ2-3, with D perhaps matching TRBD2 (6 bases). The CDR3 covers 15 residues. The germline gives CDR1 SGHRS, CDR2 YFSETQ. The DNA of the CDR3 is TGCGCCAGCACCTTGGGGGACTCACGCACAGATACGCAGTATTTT. This gives the protein CASTLGDSRTDTQYF.

With regard to this clonotype: One base away lies a much larger clone, so this may be a sequencing read error. V and J are TRBV12-3 or TRBV12-4 and TRBJ2-3, with 7 bases matching TRBD1. The J call may not be correct, given that the DNA end is closer to TRBJ1-5. CDR3 length: 13 amino acids. The CDR3 sequence: CASSHRGFDTQHF. The CDR3 region has the DNA TGTGCCAGCAGTCACAGGGGTTTCGATACGCAGCATTTT.

This clonotype appeared many times. This chain uses TRBV30 with TRBJ1-2; the D gene is possibly TRBD1 (5 bases). V lost 3 bases to trimming and J lost 5 bases, with 13 bases between them. The germline V gene has CDR1 GTSNPN and CDR2 SVGIG (reference sequence). The CDR3 runs 13 residues. This CDR3 is CAWRGTAGYGYTF. In nucleotides, the CDR3 is TGTGCCTGGAGGGGGACTGCGGGTTATGGCTACACCTTC.

This clonotype was found many times. This chain joins TRBV5-1 and TRBJ2-7; D might be TRBD2 (6 bases). Germline V lookup: CDR1 SGHRS, CDR2 YFSETQ. The CDR3 covers 14 residues. V lost 1 base and J 2 bases, leaving 10 bases between the germline ends. This CDR3 reads CASSLITSPYEQYF. The CDR3 region has the DNA TGCGCCAGCAGCTTGATCACTAGCCCCTACGAGCAGTACTTC.